This T cell receptor (beta chain) was observed in a study of technical replicates of blood from a handful of donors. The protocol was immunoSEQ multiplex PCR, while the TCRdb copy is restricted to in-frame clones and leaves out a portion. This sample yields 75,000 to 90,000 clones, of which approximately 91% are seen a single time; 0.3% to 0.5% belongs to the top ten. CDR3 length equals 11 residues. Between the trimmed V and J ends, which lost 6 bases and 8 bases, there was a span of 10 bases. Germline CDR1 and CDR2: LNHDA and SQIVND (reference sequence). Sequenced sample: T cells isolated from PBMCs. The origin of this receptor is a human donor in good health. This chain uses TRBV19 with TRBJ1-1; the D is unclear. The CDR3 is CASRVSGEAFF. The CDR3 coding sequence is TGTGCCAGTAGAGTCTCGGGAGAAGCTTTCTTT.